The 31 T cell receptor beta chains below were found in one sample sequenced in a study of blood T cell repertoires in COVID-19. This table comes from immunoSEQ multiplex PCR, and its TCRdb copy is limited to in-frame clones, with some not included. Of roughly 160,000 clones listed, 70% to 85% are singletons. The specimen sequenced was PBMCs or T cells enriched from blood (not recorded which). These receptors all come from a man aged 45-65 years who had recovered from COVID-19.

This clone came up a few times. The gene calls are TRBV11-2 and TRBJ1-1, with D maybe TRBD1 (6 bases). Trimming cost V 8 bases and J 6 bases, with 19 bases left between them. The germline gives CDR1 SGHAT, CDR2 FQNNGV. The CDR3 extends over 14 amino acids. The CDR3 DNA reads as TGTGCCAGCGGCCAGACACAGGGTCGCGCTGAAGCTTTCTTT. Residues: CASGQTQGRAEAFF.

The chain employs TRBV30 and TRBJ2-3; D is possibly TRBD2 (6 bases). The CDR3 has 14 residues. The germline V gene encodes CDR1 GTSNPN and CDR2 SVGIG (reference sequence). Trimming removed 4 bases at V and 2 bases at J, with 13 bases between. CDR3 region: CAWTGLSPTDTQYF. Here the CDR3 DNA reads TGTGCCTGGACCGGACTAAGTCCCACAGATACGCAGTATTTT.

J is TRBJ1-1 and V is TRBV7-2, with D tentatively TRBD1 (5 bases). Deletions cut 1 base from V and 2 bases from J, with 8 bases between. The CDR3 has 14 residues. Germline assignment: CDR1 SGHTA and CDR2 FQGNSA. DNA for the CDR3: TGTGCCAGCAGCTTAGAGGGGCACAACACTGAAGCTTTCTTT. It encodes CASSLEGHNTEAFF.

The CDR3 spells CASSSRVFQPQHF. In nucleotides, the CDR3 is TGTGCCAGCAGTTCACGGGTGTTCCAGCCCCAGCATTTT. The gene calls are TRBV28 and TRBJ1-5; D call uncertain. The germline V and J ends were trimmed by 4 bases and 7 bases, with 11 bases remaining between them. This CDR3 is built from 13 residues. Germline V gene lookup returns CDR1 MDHEN and CDR2 SYDVKM.

The rearrangement joins TRBV5-6 to TRBJ1-5; D may be TRBD1 (5 bases). V lost 0 bases, J lost 6 bases, and 10 bases lay in between. The V gene's germline CDR1 is SGHDT and CDR2 YYEEEE. CDR3 size: 14 residues. The DNA of the CDR3 is TGTGCCAGCAGCTTGGCCGTGGGGGGTCAGCCCCAGCATTTT. This sequence encodes CASSLAVGGQPQHF.

The V and J genes are TRBV6-5 and TRBJ1-1, with TRBD1 matching 7 bases. Trimming cost V 1 base and J 4 bases; bases outside gene matches: 9. CDR3 length equals 16 residues. Germline V CDR1 and CDR2: MNHEY, SVGAGI. The CDR3 protein is CASSYFRQGETTEAFF. CDR3 in DNA: TGTGCCAGCAGTTACTTTAGACAGGGAGAGACCACTGAAGCTTTCTTT.

The chain is built from TRBV19 and TRBJ2-2, with a possible D match to TRBD1 (6 bases). In germline, CDR1 is LNHDA, CDR2 SQIVND (reference sequence). The CDR3 covers 16 residues. V was pared by 6 bases and J by 2 bases, with 16 bases between. CDR3 loop: CASSRQVNLNTGELFF. CDR3 in DNA: TGTGCCAGTAGCCGACAGGTGAATCTAAACACCGGGGAGCTGTTTTTT. Full variable domain (outside the CDR3, taken from reference TRBV19 and TRBJ2-2): DGGITQSPKYLFRKEGQNVTLSCEQNLNHDAMYWYRQDPGQGLRLIYYSQIVNDFQKGDIAEGYSVSREKKESFPLTVTSAQKNPTAFYLCASSRQVNLNTGELFFGEGSRLTVL.

This clone has a single count. The rearrangement links TRBV1 to TRBJ2-7; the table calls TRBD2, which could not be checked here. TRBV1 is a listed pseudogene. This CDR3 spans 12 amino acids. The CDR3, as DNA: TGCACCAGCAGCCAGGGAGGGTACGAGCAGTACTTC. It specifies CTSSQGGYEQYF.

This chain joins TRBV5-4 and TRBJ2-1; D call uncertain. Germline CDR1 is SGHNT and CDR2 is YYREEE (reference sequence). V shed 7 bases and J shed 2 bases, with 13 bases lying between them. The CDR3 consists of 14 residues. The CDR3, as DNA: TGTGCCAGCGCATACAATCGGGCCTACAATGAGCAGTTCTTC. Translation: CASAYNRAYNEQFF. Complete variable domain (other parts from reference TRBV5-4 and TRBJ2-1): ETGVTQSPTHLIKTRGQQVTLRCSSQSGHNTVSWYQQALGQGPQFIFQYYREEENGRGNFPPRFSGLQFPNYSSELNVNALELDDSALYLCASAYNRAYNEQFFGPGTRLTVL.

The chain couples TRBV19 to TRBJ1-1, with unresolved D. Germline V gene lookup returns CDR1 LNHDA and CDR2 SQIVND (reference sequence). Trimming took off 8 bases at V and 5 bases at J, with 9 bases between the two ends. CDR3 length: 11 residues. The CDR3 DNA is TGTGCCAGTTCTTTGGCAACTGAAGCTTTCTTT. This encodes CASSLATEAFF.

The V and J genes are TRBV5-5 and TRBJ1-5; tentative D call: TRBD1 (5 bases). CDR1 is SGHKS, CDR2 YYEKEE, per germline (reference sequence). V was shortened by 4 bases and J by 6 bases, with 11 bases between the two germline ends. CDR3 length: 13 residues. CDR3 protein: CASSLDTVQPQHF. The CDR3 DNA reads TGTGCCAGCAGCCTGGACACAGTTCAGCCCCAGCATTTT.

A note on this clone: Other nucleotide sequences from this sample produce the same CDR3. The gene calls are TRBV18 and TRBJ1-3; unclear D gene. In germline, CDR1 is KGHSH, CDR2 LQKENI. V gave up 3 bases and J gave up 4 bases, with 4 bases separating them. The CDR3 consists of 12 residues. The CDR3 DNA sequence: TGTGCCAGCTCACCGCAGGGAAACACCATATATTTT. It codes for CASSPQGNTIYF.

This chain joins TRBV4-2 and TRBJ1-2; TRBD1 is a possible D gene (6 bases). V lost 1 base and J lost 6, with 24 bases in between. Germline CDR1 is LGHNA and CDR2 is YNFKEQ. This CDR3 has 18 residues. CDR3 DNA sequence: TGTGCCAGCAGCCAAGCCACGTCATCCGCGGGGGGCCTGGATGGCTACACCTTC. This sequence encodes CASSQATSSAGGLDGYTF.

The chain has TRBV2 and TRBJ2-1, with D perhaps TRBD2 (6 bases). The length of the CDR3 is 14 residues. The germline gives CDR1 SNHLY, CDR2 FYNNEI. The V gene lost 4 bases and the J gene lost 2 bases, with 9 bases spanning the gap. CDR3 sequence: CASSARGPYNEQFF. The CDR3 DNA reads as TGTGCCAGCAGTGCGCGGGGACCCTACAATGAGCAGTTCTTC.

The rearrangement links TRBV9 to TRBJ2-5; the match to TRBD1 covers 9 bases. The CDR3 sequence is 14 residues long. Trimming took 4 bases from V and 3 from J; bases not matched to a gene: 4. Germline CDR1 and CDR2: SGDLS and YYNGEE. The CDR3 region is CASSPRDREETQYF. The CDR3 nucleotides read TGTGCCAGCAGCCCGAGGGACAGGGAAGAGACCCAGTACTTC.

The CDR3 protein is CASSFGTSGANEQFF. CDR3 DNA: TGTGCCAGCAGTTTCGGGACTAGCGGGGCCAATGAGCAGTTCTTC. The rearrangement joins TRBV28 to TRBJ2-1; 13 bases fit TRBD2. V lost 3 bases to trimming and J lost 6 bases; unmatched junction nucleotides: 2. The CDR3 is 15 residues long. The V gene's germline CDR1 is MDHEN and CDR2 SYDVKM.

The chain has TRBV27 and TRBJ2-6; 7 bases are a match to TRBD1. After removal of 10 bases from V and 2 bases from J, the junction contained 8 bases not matched to a gene. CDR3 length equals 15 residues. Germline CDR1 is MNHEY and CDR2 is SMNVEV (reference sequence). CDR3 sequence reads: CATGEQGTGANVLTF. The CDR3 DNA is TGTGCCACCGGGGAACAGGGGACTGGGGCCAACGTCCTGACTTTC.

This chain uses TRBV7-8 with TRBJ1-4; no definite D call. From germline, CDR1 is SGHVS and CDR2 FQNEAQ. This CDR3 is 13 amino acids long. Trimming took off 3 bases at V and 8 bases at J, with 10 bases between the two ends. In DNA form, the CDR3 reads TGTGCCAGCAGCTTTCTCAAGAGGGAAAAACTGTTTTTT. Protein: CASSFLKREKLFF.

The chain carries TRBV15 and TRBJ1-1, with unresolved D. Between the trimmed V and J ends, which lost 0 bases and 1 base, there was a span of 9 bases. The germline CDR1 and CDR2 sequences are LNHNV and YYDKDF (reference sequence). This CDR3 has 15 amino acids. DNA for the CDR3: TGTGCCACCAGCAGAGAGCGGGCAGGGAACACTGAAGCTTTCTTT. This sequence encodes CATSRERAGNTEAFF.

V usage is TRBV10-2 and J usage is TRBJ1-6; D may be TRBD1 (6 bases). V lost 2 bases to trimming and J lost 7 bases, with 9 bases between them. The CDR3 has 14 amino acids. CDR1 is WSHSY and CDR2 is SAAADI in the germline V gene. The CDR3 is CASSENRVNSPLHF. DNA of the CDR3: TGCGCCAGCAGTGAGAACAGGGTCAATTCACCCCTCCACTTT.

The gene calls are TRBV5-6 and TRBJ1-5; no reliable D call. The CDR3 has 14 residues. V lost 3 bases and J lost 0, with 7 bases in between. CDR1 and CDR2 (germline): SGHDT, YYEEEE. CDR3 bases: TGTGCCAGCAGCTGGGCAAATAGCAATCAGCCCCAGCATTTT. This translates into CASSWANSNQPQHF.

The V call is TRBV6-5, the J call TRBJ1-2, with D perhaps matching TRBD1 (5 bases). V was pared by 2 bases and J by 8 bases, with 12 bases between. Germline CDR1 and CDR2: MNHEY and SVGAGI. The CDR3 is 13 residues long. The CDR3 sequence: CASSYSTGDGYTF. The CDR3 nucleotides are TGTGCCAGCAGTTACAGCACGGGGGACGGCTACACCTTC.

The V and J genes are TRBV29-1 and TRBJ1-1; D is unresolved. Germline CDR1 SQVTM, CDR2 ANQGSEA. The CDR3 sequence is 14 residues long. With 7 bases removed from V and 3 bases from J, the gap between germline ends came to 18 bases. CDR3 sequence: CSAPPHARDTEAFF. The CDR3 bases are TGCAGCGCCCCCCCTCACGCGAGGGACACTGAAGCTTTCTTT. Together with reference TRBV29-1 and TRBJ1-1, the CDR3 gives the full variable domain: SAVISQKPSRDICQRGTSLTIQCQVDSQVTMMFWYRQQPGQSLTLIATANQGSEATYESGFVIDKFPISRPNLTFSTLTVSNMSPEDSSIYLCSAPPHARDTEAFFGQGTRLTVV.

This clone was observed a few times. This rearrangement joins TRBV5-5 to TRBJ2-7; 8 bases fit TRBD1. The germline gives CDR1 SGHKS, CDR2 YYEKEE (reference sequence). CDR3 length equals 14 residues. The V gene end was trimmed by 7 bases and the J gene end by 3 bases; junction bases not matched to a gene: 9. CDR3 in amino acids: CASATGTGSYEQYF. The CDR3 nucleotides are TGTGCCAGCGCGACCGGGACAGGAAGCTACGAGCAGTACTTC.

This clone was detected only a few times. This chain uses TRBV2 with TRBJ2-2; TRBD2 matches at 7 bases. The trim removed 7 bases at V and 4 bases at J, leaving 3 bases unmatched. The CDR3 runs to 13 residues. Germline V lookup: CDR1 SNHLY, CDR2 FYNNEI. This CDR3 is CASKRGGTGELFF. In DNA, the CDR3 is TGTGCCAGCAAGCGCGGGGGCACCGGGGAGCTGTTTTTT.

The rearrangement joins TRBV9 to TRBJ1-2; D may be TRBD1 (5 bases). Per germline, CDR1 SGDLS and CDR2 YYNGEE. Deletions cut 0 bases from V and 7 bases from J, with 13 bases between. The CDR3 contains 14 residues. CDR3 sequence reads: CASSVETWGRGYTF. DNA for the CDR3: TGTGCCAGCAGCGTAGAGACGTGGGGCCGTGGCTACACCTTC.

This chain links TRBV7-6 with TRBJ2-1; tentative D call: TRBD1 (6 bases). Trimming removed 5 bases at V and 7 bases at J, with 15 bases between. CDR1 and CDR2 (germline): SGHVS, FNYEAQ. The CDR3 sequence is 14 residues long. CDR3 sequence reads: CASSRTNRANEQFF. The DNA for the CDR3 is TGTGCCAGCAGCCGGACGAACAGGGCGAATGAGCAGTTCTTC.

The chain uses TRBV18 and TRBJ2-3, with TRBD1 identical over 8 bases. CDR3 length: 15 amino acids. CDR1 is KGHSH, CDR2 LQKENI, per germline. V lost 3 bases and J lost 2; bases outside the gene matches: 4. The CDR3 spells CASSPTGQVTDTQYF. The CDR3 DNA reads TGTGCCAGCTCACCGACGGGACAGGTCACAGATACGCAGTATTTT.

The rearrangement joins TRBV5-1 to TRBJ2-4; TRBD2 matches at 8 bases. This CDR3 has 15 amino acids. CDR1 is SGHRS, CDR2 YFSETQ, per germline. J was trimmed by 0 bases and V by 4 bases; bases with no gene match: 3. CDR3 coding DNA: TGCGCCAGCAGCCCGGGGGGGTCAGCCAAAAACATTCAGTACTTC. It encodes CASSPGGSAKNIQYF.

The rearrangement uses TRBV3-1 (or the pseudogene TRBV3-2) and TRBJ1-4; D remains unclear. The germline V gene has CDR1 LGHDT and CDR2 YNNKEL (reference sequence). The CDR3 totals 15 residues. V was pared by 2 bases and J by 5 bases, with 12 bases between. CDR3 in DNA: TGTGCCAGCAGCCAATCCCCTGGGCAGAATGAAAAACTGTTTTTT. This sequence encodes CASSQSPGQNEKLFF.

V gene TRBV19 combines with J gene TRBJ1-1, with D maybe TRBD1 (5 bases). The CDR3 length is 14 residues. Trimming shortened V by 3 bases and J by 3 bases, and 11 bases separated the two germline ends. CDR1 and CDR2 from the germline V gene are LNHDA and SQIVND (reference sequence). The DNA of the CDR3 is TGTGCCAGTAGTATCAGTTGGGACTACACTGAAGCTTTCTTT. It translates to CASSISWDYTEAFF.